Presented here are 18 T cell receptor beta chains from one specimen sequenced in a study of blood T cell repertoires in COVID-19. TCRdb's copy holds only in-frame clones and misses some; the assay was immunoSEQ multiplex PCR. The table lists just over 650,000 clones, over 80% of them singletons, with approximately 0.25% in the top ten. Sequencing was performed on peripheral blood. All receptors derive from a woman between 18 and 29 years old with acute or convalescent COVID-19.

The V gene is TRBV3-1 (or the pseudogene TRBV3-2), the J gene TRBJ2-2; the D gene is possibly TRBD1 (6 bases). This CDR3 is 14 amino acids long. CDR1 and CDR2 from the germline V gene are LGHDT and YNNKEL (reference sequence). V gave up 3 bases and J gave up 5 bases, with 10 bases separating them. The CDR3 protein is CASSQGARTGELFF. CDR3 coding DNA: TGTGCCAGCAGCCAGGGGGCGCGGACCGGGGAGCTGTTTTTT.

The genes are TRBV4-2 and TRBJ2-4, with TRBD1 matching 9 bases. The CDR3 loop spans 19 amino acids. Germline V lookup: CDR1 LGHNA, CDR2 YNFKEQ. Trimming at V came to 0 bases and at J to 0 bases, leaving 9 bases not matched to a gene. Here the CDR3 DNA reads TGTGCCAGCAGCCAAGACACGGACAGGGGAAATCTAGCCAAAAACATTCAGTACTTC. This translates into CASSQDTDRGNLAKNIQYF.

The V call is TRBV6-5, the J call TRBJ1-2; 10 nucleotides agree with TRBD1. The CDR3 totals 14 residues. V shed 2 bases, J shed 5 bases, and the junction held 2 bases outside the gene matches. In germline, CDR1 is MNHEY, CDR2 SVGAGI. CDR3 residues: CASSYQGQGYGYTF. CDR3 bases: TGTGCCAGCAGTTACCAGGGACAGGGGTATGGCTACACCTTC.

This clone was detected a few times. The J gene is TRBJ1-1, the V gene TRBV28; D remains unclear. CDR1 is MDHEN and CDR2 is SYDVKM in the germline V gene. The CDR3 has 13 amino acids. Trimming removed 6 bases from V and 1 base from J, with 9 bases in between. The chain's CDR3 is CASRTEGNTEAFF. The CDR3 DNA follows: TGTGCCAGCAGGACTGAGGGGAACACTGAAGCTTTCTTT.

This chain joins TRBV18 and TRBJ1-2; 7 bases are shared with TRBD1. The CDR3 loop spans 14 amino acids. Trimming removed 6 bases from V and 5 bases from J; junction bases left unmatched: 9. The germline gives CDR1 KGHSH, CDR2 LQKENI. The CDR3 DNA sequence: TGTGCCAGCTCCCTCGGACAGGAAGAGTATGGCTACACCTTC. The encoded protein is CASSLGQEEYGYTF.

The rearrangement uses TRBV5-5 and TRBJ1-6, with 7 nucleotides matching TRBD1. Unmatched junction bases numbered 9, after V lost 5 bases and J lost 7 bases. CDR1 is SGHKS and CDR2 is YYEKEE in the germline V gene (reference sequence). The CDR3 runs 15 residues. The DNA of the CDR3 is TGTGCCAGCAGATTCGACAGGGATGAGAATTCACCCCTCCACTTT. It is translated as CASRFDRDENSPLHF.

This rearrangement joins TRBV5-5 to TRBJ1-6; D is possibly TRBD1 (6 bases). CDR3 length: 14 residues. The germline V and J ends were trimmed by 4 bases and 7 bases, with 12 bases remaining between them. In germline, CDR1 is SGHKS, CDR2 YYEKEE (reference sequence). CDR3 DNA: TGTGCCAGCAGCCCACAGGGAAGCAATTCACCCCTCCACTTT. Amino acids: CASSPQGSNSPLHF.

The V and J genes are TRBV10-1 and TRBJ2-5; the match to TRBD2 covers 10 bases. Germline CDR1 and CDR2: WNHNN and SYGVQD (reference sequence). Trimming at V came to 8 bases and at J to 0 bases, leaving 6 bases not matched to a gene. The CDR3 runs 15 residues. The CDR3 sequence: CASLGTSVNQETQYF. The DNA for the CDR3 is TGCGCCAGCCTAGGGACTAGCGTTAACCAAGAGACCCAGTACTTC.

V gene TRBV12-3 or TRBV12-4 combines with J gene TRBJ1-1, with D hard to call. Trimming removed 5 bases at V and 8 bases at J, with 9 bases between. This CDR3 is built from 11 residues. CDR3 DNA sequence: TGTGCCAGCAGTCCAGGACTGGAAGCTTTCTTT. Its translation is CASSPGLEAFF.

V gene TRBV5-6 combines with J gene TRBJ2-7; the D gene is possibly TRBD2 (6 bases). The V gene lost 4 bases and the J gene lost 3 bases, with 17 bases spanning the gap. The CDR3 contains 15 residues. CDR1 and CDR2 from the germline V gene are SGHDT and YYEEEE. CDR3 protein: CASSRILDYFYEQYF. The CDR3 nucleotides are TGTGCCAGCAGCAGAATCCTGGACTACTTCTACGAGCAGTACTTC.

The chain couples TRBV6-5 to TRBJ2-7, with TRBD2 matching over 10 bases. Germline V gives CDR1 MNHEY, CDR2 SVGAGI. The J segment lost 2 bases and the V segment lost 7 bases, leaving 5 bases of the junction unmatched. This CDR3 has 14 residues. The CDR3 protein is CASTAGGLTYEQYF. CDR3 bases: TGTGCCAGCACAGCGGGGGGGCTAACCTACGAGCAGTACTTC.

The chain carries TRBV5-6 and TRBJ2-7, with TRBD1 matching 10 bases. Germline CDR1 is SGHDT and CDR2 is YYEEEE. The CDR3 extends over 15 amino acids. J was trimmed by 2 bases and V by 4 bases; bases with no gene match: 6. This chain's CDR3 is CASSPAGQGTYEQYF. CDR3 coding DNA: TGTGCCAGCAGCCCAGCGGGACAGGGGACCTACGAGCAGTACTTC. The full variable domain, its missing parts supplied by reference TRBV5-6 and TRBJ2-7, is DAGVTQSPTHLIKTRGQQVTLRCSPKSGHDTVSWYQQALGQGPQFIFQYYEEEERQRGNFPDRFSGHQFPNYSSELNVNALLLGDSALYLCASSPAGQGTYEQYFGPGTRLTVT.

This chain connects TRBV5-1 to TRBJ1-1; TRBD1 matches at 11 bases. CDR1 is SGHRS and CDR2 is YFSETQ in the germline V gene. V lost 0 bases, J lost 5 bases, and 6 bases stayed unmatched. This CDR3 contains 16 residues. The CDR3: CASSLGTGGAETEAFF. Written as DNA, the CDR3 is TGCGCCAGCAGCTTGGGGACAGGGGGCGCGGAGACTGAAGCTTTCTTT. Full variable domain (rest looked up from reference TRBV5-1 and TRBJ1-1): KAGVTQTPRYLIKTRGQQVTLSCSPISGHRSVSWYQQTPGQGLQFLFEYFSETQRNKGNFPGRFSGRQFSNSRSEMNVSTLELGDSALYLCASSLGTGGAETEAFFGQGTRLTVV.

This clone was observed a single time. This chain uses TRBV7-7 with TRBJ1-3, with D tentatively TRBD1 (5 bases). Trimming pared 5 bases from V and 2 bases from J, leaving 22 bases between. Germline-derived CDR1 and CDR2 are SSHAT and FNYEAQ (reference sequence). The CDR3 spans 18 residues. This chain's CDR3 is CASSPAAGGSDPGNTIYF. The DNA of the CDR3 is TGTGCCAGCAGCCCGGCGGCGGGGGGAAGTGATCCTGGAAACACCATATATTTT.

The chain uses TRBV27 and TRBJ1-1, with TRBD1 identical over 11 bases. V shed 5 bases, J shed 11 bases, and the junction held 7 bases outside the gene matches. Per the germline V gene, CDR1 is MNHEY and CDR2 is SMNVEV (reference sequence). CDR3 size: 13 residues. For the CDR3, the DNA is TGTGCCAGCAGTCAAGGGACAGGGGGATCGGCTTTCTTT. Protein: CASSQGTGGSAFF.

The genes are TRBV2 and TRBJ1-6; maybe TRBD1 (6 bases). The V gene's germline CDR1 is SNHLY and CDR2 FYNNEI. CDR3 length: 13 residues. V lost 6 bases, J lost 18 bases, and 21 bases lay in between. The CDR3 DNA sequence: TGTGCCAGCAGCGCGGGGGCCCACAGGTCCAGCCACTTT. It translates to CASSAGAHRSSHF. The full variable domain, its missing parts supplied by reference TRBV2 and TRBJ1-6, is EPEVTQTPSHQVTQMGQEVILRCVPISNHLYFYWYRQILGQKVEFLVSFYNNEISEKSEIFDDQFSVERPDGSNFTLKIRSTKLEDSAMYFCASSAGAHRSSHFGNGTRLTVT.

This clone was recorded once. The chain employs TRBV19 and TRBJ1-2; weak D call: TRBD1 (5 bases). The CDR3 spans 17 residues. V shed 5 bases and J shed 3 bases, with 22 bases lying between them. In germline, CDR1 is LNHDA, CDR2 SQIVND (reference sequence). CDR3 nucleotides: TGTGCCAGTAGTCCATCGCGCCTGACAGAAGACTACTATGGCTACACCTTC. Its protein is CASSPSRLTEDYYGYTF.

The CDR3: CASRRRTLDYGYTF. The CDR3 DNA is TGTGCCAGCAGACGTAGAACACTAGACTATGGCTACACCTTC. V usage is TRBV6-5 and J usage is TRBJ1-2, with no clear D. This CDR3 comprises 14 residues. Deletions cut 6 bases from V and 3 bases from J, with 14 bases between. The germline gives CDR1 MNHEY, CDR2 SVGAGI.